The rows below give T cell receptor beta chains drawn from one sample of a study of blood T cell repertoires in COVID-19. TCRdb's copy holds only in-frame clones and misses some; the assay was immunoSEQ multiplex PCR. The sample lists about 300,000 clones, about 90% occurring once. Sequencing was done on a sample of PBMCs or T cells enriched from blood (not recorded which). Receptors originate from a woman between 45 and 65 years old who had been exposed to COVID-19. Both conserved end residues are part of each CDR3. Each record gives: clone size, D gene, J gene, V gene, CDR3 DNA, CDR3 protein. The D gene is left open where the match is weak. The size of a clone is reported for some rows only, either as once, few or many, or as a class for expanded clones.

. . TRBJ1-5 TRBV19 TGTGCCAGTAGTATCCTCCGGACGGGGTATAGCAATCAGCCCCAGCATTTT CASSILRTGYSNQPQHF
. . TRBJ1-6 TRBV14 TGTGCCAGCAGCCAAGATTTCCAAAATTCACCCCTCCACTTT CASSQDFQNSPLHF
. . TRBJ1-1 TRBV6-5 TGTGCCAGCAGTTCCCAGGGCAGGATGAACACTGAAGCTTTCTTT CASSSQGRMNTEAFF
. TRBD1 TRBJ1-6 TRBV27 TGTGCCAGCAGTCGACAGGGCTTAGCTTCCCATTCACCCCTCCACTTT CASSRQGLASHSPLHF
. TRBD1 TRBJ1-2 TRBV3-1/TRBV3-2 TGTGCCAGCAGCTCCGGGGACAGGGGTGATGGCTACACCTTC CASSSGDRGDGYTF
. TRBD2 TRBJ2-5 TRBV5-4 TGTGCCAGCAGCTCCGGACTAGCGGGGGTGATGTACCAAGAGACCCAGTACTTC CASSSGLAGVMYQETQYF
. . TRBJ1-5 TRBV7-9 TGTGCCAGCATGGTAAGCACAGTCAATCAGCCCCAGCATTTT CASMVSTVNQPQHF
few TRBD1 TRBJ2-1 TRBV27 TGTGCCAGCAGTTGGGGGACAGGCGCCGGCAATGAGCAGTTCTTC CASSWGTGAGNEQFF
once . TRBJ1-1 TRBV2 TGTGCCAGCAGTGAGAACGGCCAGGTTAACACTGAAGCTTTCTTT CASSENGQVNTEAFF
. TRBD2 TRBJ2-3 TRBV5-4 TGTGCCAGCAGCTTTAGCGGGGGGCAGGTTCGGACGCAGTATTTT CASSFSGGQVRTQYF
. TRBD1 TRBJ1-5 TRBV27 TGTGCCAGCAGTCCTGACCACAGGGGTCCTAATCAGCCCCAGCATTTT CASSPDHRGPNQPQHF
. . TRBJ2-5 TRBV5-1 TGCGCCAGCAGCTTGGGAGCGTTGGTTGATCAAGAGACCCAGTACTTC CASSLGALVDQETQYF
. . TRBJ1-6 TRBV5-1 TGCGCCAGCAGCCCTCAGACCCCGGGGAGGGGTGGATATAATTCACCCCTCCACTTT CASSPQTPGRGGYNSPLHF
. TRBD1 TRBJ1-1 TRBV5-1 TGCGCCAGCAGCGGGGCTCACAGGGGACCCATGAACACTGAAGCTTTCTTT CASSGAHRGPMNTEAFF
few . TRBJ1-5 TRBV5-1 TGCGCCAGCAGCTTGGAACTCGGCAATCAGCCCCAGCATTTT CASSLELGNQPQHF
. TRBD1 TRBJ2-5 TRBV25-1 TGTGCCAGCAGTGATTGGGACAGCCGAGAGACCCAGTACTTC CASSDWDSRETQYF
once TRBD2 TRBJ2-3 TRBV5-1 TGCGCCAGCAGCTGGGACCTCGGGACTAGCGGAGATACGCAGTATTTT CASSWDLGTSGDTQYF
. TRBD1 TRBJ2-7 TRBV30 TGTGCCTGGAGTACCCAGGGGGCCTACGAGCAGTACTTC CAWSTQGAYEQYF
. TRBD2 TRBJ2-4 TRBV7-2 TGTGCCAGCAGCTTAGCAGCGGGGGGAAAAAACATTCAGTACTTC CASSLAAGGKNIQYF
. TRBD1 TRBJ1-6 TRBV5-1 TGCGCCAGCAGTTCTAGGGGGCTGAGTGATAATTCACCCCTCCACTTT CASSSRGLSDNSPLHF
. . TRBJ1-4 TRBV9 TGTGCCAGCAGCGTAGGGACAGTTACTAATGAAAAACTGTTTTTT CASSVGTVTNEKLFF
. . TRBJ1-4 TRBV10-3 TGTGCCAACTCCGAGCAGGGGCGAGAAAAACTGTTTTTT CANSEQGREKLFF
. TRBD1 TRBJ1-5 TRBV7-2 TGTGCCAGCAGCTTAGAAGGACAGGGTAGCAATCAGCCCCAGCATTTT CASSLEGQGSNQPQHF
. . TRBJ2-5 TRBV11-2 TGTGCCAGCAGCGATCTAGTCGTGAGAGAGACCCAGTACTTC CASSDLVVRETQYF
many . TRBJ1-5 TRBV24-1 TGTGCCACCAGTGATCCGCGAAAACGGGACACAATCGAATTTAGCAATCAGCCCCAGCATTTT CATSDPRKRDTIEFSNQPQHF
. . TRBJ1-2 TRBV19 TGTGCCAGTAGTATACCAGGAAACTATGGCTACACCTTC CASSIPGNYGYTF
once TRBD1 TRBJ1-6 TRBV7-2 TGTGCCAGCAGCTCGGACAGGGGGCAATCACCCCTCCACTTT CASSSDRGQSPLHF
. . TRBJ2-2 TRBV7-9 TGTGCCAGCAGCTTAGTAGGGGGTTCGGACACCGGGGAGCTGTTTTTT CASSLVGGSDTGELFF
. . TRBJ2-7 TRBV7-2 TGTGCCAGCAGCTTGGACAACTACGAGCAGTACTTC CASSLDNYEQYF
. TRBD2 TRBJ2-1 TRBV19 TGTGCCACCAGGGGAGCGGGGGGCCGTCAGTACAATGAGCAGTTCTTC CATRGAGGRQYNEQFF
. . TRBJ2-7 TRBV20-1 TGCAGTGCTGTGACCGAGGAAAGGCAGTACTTC CSAVTEERQYF
once . TRBJ2-2 TRBV18 TGTGCCAGCTCACCAGACAGGACGAACACCGGGGAGCTGTTTTTT CASSPDRTNTGELFF
once . TRBJ2-1 TRBV4-1 TGCGCCAGCAGCCATCCTGGACGGGGGACCTACAATGAGCAGTTCTTC CASSHPGRGTYNEQFF
. . TRBJ2-2 TRBV6-1 TGTGCCAGCAGTGAATATTTTTGGTGGCACGGGGAGCTGTTTTTT CASSEYFWWHGELFF
. . TRBJ2-5 TRBV29-1 TGCAGCGTTGAGGTGACATCGCTTCAAGAGACCCAGTACTTC CSVEVTSLQETQYF
. . TRBJ1-2 TRBV6-2/TRBV6-3 TGTGCCAGCAGTTACTCTGAGGACTATGGCTACACCTTC CASSYSEDYGYTF
. TRBD2 TRBJ2-1 TRBV5-1 TGCGCCAGCAGCCTAATAGCGGGGAACGATGAGCAGTTCTTC CASSLIAGNDEQFF
once . TRBJ1-2 TRBV28 TGTGCCAGCAGTTCCCCCCGGGGGGGGACAAACTATGGCTACACCTTC CASSSPRGGTNYGYTF
. TRBD1 TRBJ1-5 TRBV19 TGTGCCAGTAGTACCAACGCCAAGACAGGGAAGCTTCAGCCCCAGCATTTT CASSTNAKTGKLQPQHF
once TRBD1 TRBJ1-2 TRBV6-5 TGTGCCACCGTGACAGGGGGCTATGGCTACACCTTC CATVTGGYGYTF